This T cell receptor beta chain came from a study of blood T cell repertoires in COVID-19. Trimming shortened V by 5 bases and J by 6 bases, and 5 bases separated the two germline ends. Germline loops: CDR1 MRHNA, CDR2 SNTAGT. The CDR3 has 11 residues. Original analysis: Amplification with reference gene primers provided the estimates of nucleated cell counts. Some clones are missing from TCRdb's copy, which holds only in-frame ones; the method was immunoSEQ multiplex PCR. V, J and clone size derive from that table, while D and trimming were established from the DNA sequence. Found here are roughly 380,000 clones, approximately 87% of them singletons; the top ten hold approximately 1.2%. Individuals aged roughly 18 to 90 years were recruited from approximately 24 US areas. The recovered donors of Cohort 3 showed two negative PCRs, clearance, or symptom resolution.

The sequence was collected from a man aged 25 to 45 who had recovered from COVID-19. The sequenced sample consisted of PBMCs or T cells enriched from blood (not recorded which). This chain links TRBV6-4 with TRBJ1-5, with D uncertain. In DNA form, the CDR3 reads TGTGCCAGCAGTCCCCGTCAGCCCCAGCATTTT. Translating gives CASSPRQPQHF.